Below, 10 T cell receptor beta chains from the same sample are listed, as sequenced in a study of cytomegalovirus exposure and HLA in healthy donors (dated by TCRdb to the late 2010s). Libraries were built with the immunoSEQ multiplex PCR assay. A mixture of 60 forward primers for TCR Vbeta segments and 13 reverse primers for TCR Jbeta segments was used in the multiplex PCR. TCRdb took over this immuneACCESS table, retaining in-frame rearrangements with V and J assigned. Such tables are incomplete; in checked studies, under half of the missing clones stem from an unresolved V gene, and the remainder is unexplained. Present in this sample are roughly 120,000 clones, 65% to 85% of which were seen just once. The ten biggest clones cover 2% to 3% of the sample. Material for sequencing was PBMCs. These receptors came from a woman aged 18-29 years in good health and CMV-seronegative.

This clone came up a few times. The CDR3 coding sequence is TGTGCCAGCAGTTCGGGACAGTCTAATGAAAAACTGTTTTTT. It codes for CASSSGQSNEKLFF. The gene calls are TRBV6-1 and TRBJ1-4, with 7 bases fitting TRBD1. V lost 5 bases and J lost 3; bases outside the gene matches: 3. The V gene's germline CDR1 is MNHNS and CDR2 SASEGT. CDR3 length: 14 amino acids.

The rearrangement uses TRBV19 and TRBJ1-1, with 9 bases identical to TRBD1. The CDR3 extends over 13 amino acids. Losses at the gene ends were 4 bases for V and 4 bases for J; bases not matched to a gene: 1. Germline V gene sequence: CDR1 LNHDA, CDR2 SQIVND (reference sequence). CDR3 in amino acids: CASSTTGGTEAFF. The DNA of the CDR3 is TGTGCCAGTAGTACGACAGGGGGCACTGAAGCTTTCTTT.

The CDR3 DNA follows: TGTGCCAGCAGCTTAGATTTCCCTTACTCCTACGAGCAGTACTTC. Residues: CASSLDFPYSYEQYF. The gene calls are TRBV11-2 and TRBJ2-7; no definite D call. Germline V CDR1 and CDR2: SGHAT, FQNNGV. V shed 0 bases and J shed 0 bases, with 9 bases lying between them. The CDR3 is 15 residues long.

This sequence joins TRBV18 and TRBJ1-5; D is uncertain. The CDR3 totals 15 residues. Germline V lookup: CDR1 KGHSH, CDR2 LQKENI. V lost 3 bases, J lost 6 bases, and 15 bases lay in between. The CDR3 DNA reads TGTGCCAGCTCACCCAACGGAGGGATGACTCAGCCCCAGCATTTT. Translating gives CASSPNGGMTQPQHF.

The rearrangement links TRBV28 to TRBJ2-7; no clear D gene. Germline lookup yields CDR1 MDHEN and CDR2 SYDVKM. The V end was cut by 2 bases, the J end by 0 bases, with 11 bases between. This CDR3 comprises 15 residues. Here the CDR3 reads CASSLDSVSSYEQYF. CDR3 in DNA: TGTGCCAGCAGTTTAGATTCTGTTAGCTCCTACGAGCAGTACTTC.

The rearrangement links TRBV6-6 to TRBJ2-7; D is perhaps TRBD2 (7 bases). CDR3 length: 14 residues. CDR1 and CDR2 (germline): MNHNY, SVGAGI (reference sequence). The V end lost 6 bases, the J end lost 5 bases, and 17 bases lay between the germline ends. The CDR3 loop is CASRQEGGVDEQYV. The CDR3 bases are TGTGCCAGCAGGCAGGAGGGGGGGGTGGACGAGCAGTACGTC.

The J gene is TRBJ2-2, the V gene TRBV11-2; D may be TRBD1 (6 bases). The CDR3 sequence is 14 residues long. V was trimmed by 5 bases and J by 5 bases, leaving 12 bases between them. Germline CDR1 reads SGHAT; CDR2 reads FQNNGV. CDR3 sequence reads: CASSARQETGELFF. The CDR3 nucleotides read TGTGCCAGCAGCGCGAGACAGGAAACCGGGGAGCTGTTTTTT.

The rearrangement uses TRBV14 and TRBJ2-3, with 10 bases identical to TRBD2. With 0 bases clipped from V and 2 bases from J, the junction kept 2 bases outside the gene matches. The CDR3 is made up of 16 amino acids. In germline, CDR1 is SGHDN, CDR2 FVKESK. CDR3 DNA sequence: TGTGCCAGCAGCCAAGAACTAGCGGGATACACAGATACGCAGTATTTT. Amino acids: CASSQELAGYTDTQYF. Combining the CDR3 with reference TRBV14 and TRBJ2-3 gives the whole variable domain EAGVTQFPSHSVIEKGQTVTLRCDPISGHDNLYWYRRVMGKEIKFLLHFVKESKQDESGMPNNRFLAERTGGTYSTLKVQPAELEDSGVYFCASSQELAGYTDTQYFGPGTRLTVL.

The gene calls are TRBV11-2 and TRBJ2-5; TRBD2 aligns across 7 bases. This CDR3 is built from 16 residues. V lost 1 base, J lost 1 base, and 6 bases stayed unmatched. Germline V gives CDR1 SGHAT, CDR2 FQNNGV. The CDR3 protein is CASSLGMRGIQETQYF. The CDR3 DNA sequence: TGTGCCAGCAGCTTAGGGATGCGGGGGATCCAAGAGACCCAGTACTTC.

V gene TRBV4-1 combines with J gene TRBJ2-1; D gene unclear. CDR3 size: 13 residues. V lost 3 bases, J lost 9 bases, and 12 bases lay in between. In germline, CDR1 is MGHRA, CDR2 YSYEKL. The CDR3 protein is CASSQPSGVEQFF. The CDR3 DNA reads as TGCGCCAGCAGCCAGCCCTCGGGTGTTGAGCAGTTCTTC.